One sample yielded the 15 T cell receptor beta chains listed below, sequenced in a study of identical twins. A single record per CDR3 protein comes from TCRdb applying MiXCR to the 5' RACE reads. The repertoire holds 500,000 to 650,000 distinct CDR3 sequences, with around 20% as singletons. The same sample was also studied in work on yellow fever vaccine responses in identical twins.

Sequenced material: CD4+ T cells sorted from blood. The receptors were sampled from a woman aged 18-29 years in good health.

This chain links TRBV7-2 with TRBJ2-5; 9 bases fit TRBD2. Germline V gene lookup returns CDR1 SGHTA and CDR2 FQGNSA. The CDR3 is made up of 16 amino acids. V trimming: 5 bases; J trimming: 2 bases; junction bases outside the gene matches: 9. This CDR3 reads CASSHGLAGSQETQYF. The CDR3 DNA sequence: TGTGCCAGCAGCCATGGGCTAGCGGGAAGTCAAGAGACCCAGTACTTC. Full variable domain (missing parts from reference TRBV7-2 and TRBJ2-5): GAGVSQSPSNKVTEKGKDVELRCDPISGHTALYWYRQSLGQGLEFLIYFQGNSAPDKSGLPSDRFSAERTGGSVSTLTIQRTQQEDSAVYLCASSHGLAGSQETQYFGPGTRLLVL.

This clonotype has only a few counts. CDR3 nucleotide sequence: TGCGCCAGCAGCAATAGCGGGAGGGCCACGGATGAGCAGTTCTTC. It codes for CASSNSGRATDEQFF. The chain has TRBV5-1 and TRBJ2-1; 11 positions match TRBD2. Germline CDR1 is SGHRS and CDR2 is YFSETQ. The CDR3 contains 15 residues. V dropped 4 bases and J dropped 8; count of bases not matched to a gene: 8.

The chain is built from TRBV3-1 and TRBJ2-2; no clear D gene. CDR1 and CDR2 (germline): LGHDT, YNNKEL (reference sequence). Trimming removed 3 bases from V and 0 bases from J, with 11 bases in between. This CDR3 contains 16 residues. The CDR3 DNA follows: TGTGCCAGCAGCCAGGGGATTCACGCGAACACCGGGGAGCTGTTTTTT. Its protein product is CASSQGIHANTGELFF.

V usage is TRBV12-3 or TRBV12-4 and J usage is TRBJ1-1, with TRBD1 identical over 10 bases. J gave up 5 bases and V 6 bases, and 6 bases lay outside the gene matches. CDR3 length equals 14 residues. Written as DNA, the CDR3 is TGTGCCAGCAGCCGAGACAGGGGGCTGACTGAAGCTTTCTTT. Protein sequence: CASSRDRGLTEAFF.

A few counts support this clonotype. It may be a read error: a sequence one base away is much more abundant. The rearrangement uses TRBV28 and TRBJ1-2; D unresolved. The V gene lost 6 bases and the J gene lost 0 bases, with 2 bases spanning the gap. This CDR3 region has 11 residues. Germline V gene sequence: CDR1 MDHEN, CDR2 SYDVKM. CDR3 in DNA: TGTGCCAGCAGGTCTAACTATGGCTACACCTTC. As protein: CASRSNYGYTF.

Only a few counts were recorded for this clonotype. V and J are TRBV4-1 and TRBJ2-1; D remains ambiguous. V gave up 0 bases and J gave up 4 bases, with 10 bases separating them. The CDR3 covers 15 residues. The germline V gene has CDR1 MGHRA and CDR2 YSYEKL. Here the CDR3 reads CASSQDPGQYNEQFF. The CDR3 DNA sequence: TGCGCCAGCAGCCAAGACCCCGGCCAGTACAATGAGCAGTTCTTC.

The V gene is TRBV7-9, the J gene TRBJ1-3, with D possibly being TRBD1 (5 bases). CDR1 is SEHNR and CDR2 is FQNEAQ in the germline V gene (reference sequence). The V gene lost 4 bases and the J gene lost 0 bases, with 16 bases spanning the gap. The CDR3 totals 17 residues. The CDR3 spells CASSWGPGRLSGNTIYF. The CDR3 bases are TGTGCCAGCAGCTGGGGCCCTGGCAGACTCTCTGGAAACACCATATATTTT. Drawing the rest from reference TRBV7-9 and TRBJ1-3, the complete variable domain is DTGVSQNPRHKITKRGQNVTFRCDPISEHNRLYWYRQTLGQGPEFLTYFQNEAQLEKSRLLSDRFSAERPKGSFSTLEIQRTEQGDSAMYLCASSWGPGRLSGNTIYFGEGSWLTVV.

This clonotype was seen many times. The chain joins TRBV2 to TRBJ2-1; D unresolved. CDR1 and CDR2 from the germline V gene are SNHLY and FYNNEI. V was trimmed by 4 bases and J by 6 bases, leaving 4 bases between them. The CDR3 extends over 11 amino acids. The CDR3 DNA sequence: TGTGCCAGCAGTGTTAGCAATGAGCAGTTCTTC. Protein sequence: CASSVSNEQFF.

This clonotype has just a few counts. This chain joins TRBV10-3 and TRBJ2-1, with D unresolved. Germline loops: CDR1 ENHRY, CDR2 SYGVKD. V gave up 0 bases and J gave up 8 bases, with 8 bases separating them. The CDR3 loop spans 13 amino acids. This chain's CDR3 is CAISESSTDEQFF. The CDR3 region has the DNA TGTGCCATCAGTGAGTCATCTACTGATGAGCAGTTCTTC.

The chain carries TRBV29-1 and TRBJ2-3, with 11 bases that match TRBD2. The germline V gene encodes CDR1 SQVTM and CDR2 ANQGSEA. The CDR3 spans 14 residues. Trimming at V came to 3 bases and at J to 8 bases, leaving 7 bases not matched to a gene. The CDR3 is CSVDLAGGPLTQYF. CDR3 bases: TGCAGCGTTGATCTAGCGGGAGGTCCGCTTACGCAGTATTTT.

CDR3 residues: CASSLVLSTDTQYF. The CDR3 nucleotides are TGCGCCAGCAGCCTCGTCCTTAGCACAGATACGCAGTATTTT. The V gene is TRBV5-1, the J gene TRBJ2-3; no definite D call. Between the trimmed V and J ends, which lost 4 bases and 0 bases, there was a span of 9 bases. Germline lookup yields CDR1 SGHRS and CDR2 YFSETQ. This CDR3 spans 14 amino acids. The full variable domain, rest sourced from reference TRBV5-1 and TRBJ2-3, is KAGVTQTPRYLIKTRGQQVTLSCSPISGHRSVSWYQQTPGQGLQFLFEYFSETQRNKGNFPGRFSGRQFSNSRSEMNVSTLELGDSALYLCASSLVLSTDTQYFGPGTRLTVL.

The CDR3, as DNA: TGTGCCAGCGGGACCTTGGGGGAGCAGTTCTTC. It yields the protein CASGTLGEQFF. The chain employs TRBV12-3 or TRBV12-4 and TRBJ2-1; the D call may be TRBD1 or TRBD2 (5 bases each). This CDR3 is 11 amino acids long. Trimming cost V 8 bases and J 10 bases, with 12 bases left between them.

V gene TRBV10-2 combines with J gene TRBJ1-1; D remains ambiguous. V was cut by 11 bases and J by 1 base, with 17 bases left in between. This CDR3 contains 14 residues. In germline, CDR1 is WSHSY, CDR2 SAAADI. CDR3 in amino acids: CAGRNPETNTEAFF. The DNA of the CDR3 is TGCGCCGGAAGGAACCCAGAGACGAACACTGAAGCTTTCTTT.

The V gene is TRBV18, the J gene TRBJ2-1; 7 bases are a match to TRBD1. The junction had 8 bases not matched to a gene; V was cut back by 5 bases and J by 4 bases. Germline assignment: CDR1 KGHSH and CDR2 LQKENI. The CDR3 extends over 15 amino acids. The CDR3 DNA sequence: TGTGCCAGCTCAGACAACAGGGGATCATACAATGAGCAGTTCTTC. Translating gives CASSDNRGSYNEQFF.

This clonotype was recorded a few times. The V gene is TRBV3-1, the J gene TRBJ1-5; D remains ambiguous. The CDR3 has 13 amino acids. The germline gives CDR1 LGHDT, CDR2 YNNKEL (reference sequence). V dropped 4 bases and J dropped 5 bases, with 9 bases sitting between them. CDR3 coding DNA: TGTGCCAGCAGCCCAGAGGTGGATCAGCCCCAGCATTTT. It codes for CASSPEVDQPQHF. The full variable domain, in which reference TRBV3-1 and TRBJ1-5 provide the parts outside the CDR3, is DTAVSQTPKYLVTQMGNDKSIKCEQNLGHDTMYWYKQDSKKFLKIMFSYNNKELIINETVPNRFSPKSPDKAHLNLHINSLELGDSAVYFCASSPEVDQPQHFGDGTRLSIL.